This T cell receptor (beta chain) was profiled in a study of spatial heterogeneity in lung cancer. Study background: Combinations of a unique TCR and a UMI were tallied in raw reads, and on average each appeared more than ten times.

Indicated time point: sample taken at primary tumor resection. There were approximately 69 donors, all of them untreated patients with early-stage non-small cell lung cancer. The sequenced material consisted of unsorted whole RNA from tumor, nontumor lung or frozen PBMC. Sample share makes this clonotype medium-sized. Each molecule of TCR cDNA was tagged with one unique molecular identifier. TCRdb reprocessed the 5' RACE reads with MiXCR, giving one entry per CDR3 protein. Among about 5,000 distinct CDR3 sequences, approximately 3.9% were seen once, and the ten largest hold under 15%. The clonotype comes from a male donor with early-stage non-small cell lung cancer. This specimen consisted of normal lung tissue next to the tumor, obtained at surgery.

The CDR3 sequence is CSARESGAGGYTF. The CDR3 nucleotides are TGCAGTGCTAGAGAATCGGGGGCTGGAGGCTACACCTTC. This chain links TRBV20-1 with TRBJ1-2; D possibly corresponds to TRBD1 (6 bases). Germline V gene sequence: CDR1 DFQATT, CDR2 SNEGSKA (reference sequence). This CDR3 is 13 amino acids long. Trimming stripped 0 bases from V and 8 bases from J, with 13 bases between.